This T cell receptor (beta chain) was sequenced in a study of human T cells and chemical hapten exposure. Study details: Diphenylcyclopropenone was administered weekly to the scalp of patients throughout the approximately 25-week study.

This clonotype was seen a few times. Via MiXCR, TCRdb re-called the RACE reads, giving one row per CDR3 protein. The sample carries about 71,000 distinct CDR3 sequences, 8.5% to 14% recorded once. The ends lost 4 bases at V and 2 bases at J; junction bases unmatched: 7. CDR1 and CDR2 from the germline V gene are SGHKS and YYEKEE (reference sequence). CDR3 length: 15 amino acids. Described time point: patch test 3, about 24 weeks after DPC sensitization. Treatment noted: therapeutic diphenylcyclopropenone sensitization with weekly scalp DPC. Total RNA came from unfractionated whole blood. The chain combines TRBV5-5 with TRBJ2-5, with 8 positions matching TRBD2. This clonotype originated in a woman aged 45-59 years with alopecia areata. Some clones in this sample may be carry-over from other donors' samples. The sample here was whole blood, taken in connection with sensitization to the hapten diphenylcyclopropenone (DPC). CDR3 sequence: CASSRSASGQETQYF. Written as DNA, the CDR3 is TGTGCCAGCAGCCGTTCAGCTAGCGGGCAAGAGACCCAGTACTTC.